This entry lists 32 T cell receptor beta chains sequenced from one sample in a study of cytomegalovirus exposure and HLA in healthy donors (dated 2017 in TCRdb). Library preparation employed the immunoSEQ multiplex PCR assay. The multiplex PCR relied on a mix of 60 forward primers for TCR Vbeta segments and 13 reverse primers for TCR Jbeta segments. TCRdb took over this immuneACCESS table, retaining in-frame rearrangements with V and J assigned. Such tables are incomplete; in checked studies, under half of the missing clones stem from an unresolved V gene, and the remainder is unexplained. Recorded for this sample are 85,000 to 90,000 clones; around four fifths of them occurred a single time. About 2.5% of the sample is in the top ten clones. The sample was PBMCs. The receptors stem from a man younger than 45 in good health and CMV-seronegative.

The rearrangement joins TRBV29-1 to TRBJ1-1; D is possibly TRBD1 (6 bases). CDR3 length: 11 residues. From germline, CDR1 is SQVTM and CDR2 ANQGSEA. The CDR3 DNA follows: TGCAGTTACTCAGGGGTCACTGAAGCTTTCTTT. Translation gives CSYSGVTEAFF.

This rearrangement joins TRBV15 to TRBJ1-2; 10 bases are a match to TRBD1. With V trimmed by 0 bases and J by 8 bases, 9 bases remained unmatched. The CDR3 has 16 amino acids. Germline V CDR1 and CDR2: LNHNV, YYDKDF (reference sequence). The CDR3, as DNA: TGTGCCACCAGCAGAGATCTGGGACAGGGGAAGGACGGCTACACCTTC. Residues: CATSRDLGQGKDGYTF.

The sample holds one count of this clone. In nucleotides, the CDR3 is TGTGCCAGCAGTGGATGGACTAGCGGGGGTAATGAGCAGTTCTTC. Protein sequence: CASSGWTSGGNEQFF. J is TRBJ2-1 and V is TRBV6-1; 13 positions agree with TRBD2. Germline CDR1 and CDR2: MNHNS and SASEGT. CDR3 length: 15 amino acids. V lost 4 bases to trimming and J lost 7 bases; unmatched junction nucleotides: 4.

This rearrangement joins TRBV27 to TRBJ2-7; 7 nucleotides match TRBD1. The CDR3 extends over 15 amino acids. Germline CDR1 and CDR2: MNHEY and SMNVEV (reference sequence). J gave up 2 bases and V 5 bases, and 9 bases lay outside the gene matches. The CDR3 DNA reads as TGTGCCAGCAGTGACTCCGGGACAGATGCCTACGAGCAGTACTTC. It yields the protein CASSDSGTDAYEQYF.

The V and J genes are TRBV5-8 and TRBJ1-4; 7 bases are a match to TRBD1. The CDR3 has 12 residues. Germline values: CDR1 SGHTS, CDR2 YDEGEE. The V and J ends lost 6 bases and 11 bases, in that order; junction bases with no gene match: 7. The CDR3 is CASNWDSGKLFF. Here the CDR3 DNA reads TGTGCCAGCAACTGGGACAGCGGGAAACTGTTTTTT.

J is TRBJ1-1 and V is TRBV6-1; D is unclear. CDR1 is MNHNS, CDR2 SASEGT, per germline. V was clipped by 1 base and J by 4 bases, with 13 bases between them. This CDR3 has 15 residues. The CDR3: CASSEEEGKTTEAFF. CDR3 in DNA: TGTGCCAGCAGTGAAGAGGAGGGAAAGACCACTGAAGCTTTCTTT.

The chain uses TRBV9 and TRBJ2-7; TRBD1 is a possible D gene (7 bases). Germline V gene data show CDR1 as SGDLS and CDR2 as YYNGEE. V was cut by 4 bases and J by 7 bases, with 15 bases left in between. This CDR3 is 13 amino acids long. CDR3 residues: CASSRTGRGEQYF. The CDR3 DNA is TGTGCCAGCAGCCGGACAGGCCGGGGGGAGCAGTACTTC.

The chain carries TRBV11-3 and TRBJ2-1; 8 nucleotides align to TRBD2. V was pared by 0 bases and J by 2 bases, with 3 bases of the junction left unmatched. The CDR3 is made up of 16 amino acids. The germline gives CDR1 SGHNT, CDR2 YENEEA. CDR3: CASSLDQLAAYNEQFF. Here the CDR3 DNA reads TGTGCCAGCAGCTTAGATCAACTAGCGGCCTACAATGAGCAGTTCTTC.

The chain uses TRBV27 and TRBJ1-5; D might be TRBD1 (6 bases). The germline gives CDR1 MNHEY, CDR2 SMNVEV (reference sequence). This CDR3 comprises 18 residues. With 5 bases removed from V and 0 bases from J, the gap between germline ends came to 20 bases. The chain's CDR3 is CASSRSGGDDYSNQPQHF. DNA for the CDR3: TGTGCCAGCAGTAGATCGGGGGGCGATGATTATAGCAATCAGCCCCAGCATTTT.

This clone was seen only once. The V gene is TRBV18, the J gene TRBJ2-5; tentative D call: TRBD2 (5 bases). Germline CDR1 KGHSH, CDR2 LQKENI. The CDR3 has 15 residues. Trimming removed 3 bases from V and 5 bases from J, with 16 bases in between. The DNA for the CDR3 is TGTGCCAGCTCACCGCAAACGGAGGCGAGGGAGACCCAGTACTTC. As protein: CASSPQTEARETQYF.

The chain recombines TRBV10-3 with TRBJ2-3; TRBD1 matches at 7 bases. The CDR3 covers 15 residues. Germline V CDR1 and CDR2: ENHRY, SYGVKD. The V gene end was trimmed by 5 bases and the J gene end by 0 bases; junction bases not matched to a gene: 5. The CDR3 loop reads CAISRQGTSTDTQYF. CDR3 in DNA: TGTGCCATCAGTAGACAGGGTACTAGCACAGATACGCAGTATTTT.

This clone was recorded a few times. CDR3 sequence reads: CASSIDHPGPNYGYTF. CDR3 coding DNA: TGTGCCAGTAGTATAGATCATCCAGGGCCTAACTATGGCTACACCTTC. The chain uses TRBV19 and TRBJ1-2; TRBD1 might be the D (5 bases). The germline CDR1 and CDR2 sequences are LNHDA and SQIVND (reference sequence). There are 16 residues in the CDR3. The ends were cut back, 0 bases at V and 0 bases at J, with 11 bases in the middle. The entire variable domain, with the rest obtained from reference TRBV19 and TRBJ1-2, is as follows: DGGITQSPKYLFRKEGQNVTLSCEQNLNHDAMYWYRQDPGQGLRLIYYSQIVNDFQKGDIAEGYSVSREKKESFPLTVTSAQKNPTAFYLCASSIDHPGPNYGYTFGSGTRLTVV.

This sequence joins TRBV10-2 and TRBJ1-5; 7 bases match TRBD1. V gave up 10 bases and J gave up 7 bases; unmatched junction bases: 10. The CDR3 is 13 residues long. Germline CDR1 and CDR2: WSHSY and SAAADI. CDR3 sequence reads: CATCDRDGQPQHF. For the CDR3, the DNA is TGCGCCACCTGTGACAGGGATGGACAGCCCCAGCATTTT.

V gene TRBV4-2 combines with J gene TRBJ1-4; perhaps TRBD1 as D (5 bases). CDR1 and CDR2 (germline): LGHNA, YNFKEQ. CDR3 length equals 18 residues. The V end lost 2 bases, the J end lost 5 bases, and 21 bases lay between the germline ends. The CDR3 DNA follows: TGTGCCAGCAGCCAACCCTCCGATTGGGGCAGGGTCAATGAAAAACTGTTTTTT. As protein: CASSQPSDWGRVNEKLFF.

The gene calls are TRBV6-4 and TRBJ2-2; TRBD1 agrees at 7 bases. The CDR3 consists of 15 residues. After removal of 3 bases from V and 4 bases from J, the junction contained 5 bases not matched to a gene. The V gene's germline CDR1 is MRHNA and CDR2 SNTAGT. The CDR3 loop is CASSESGGATGELFF. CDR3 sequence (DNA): TGTGCCAGCAGTGAGTCAGGGGGTGCCACCGGGGAGCTGTTTTTT.

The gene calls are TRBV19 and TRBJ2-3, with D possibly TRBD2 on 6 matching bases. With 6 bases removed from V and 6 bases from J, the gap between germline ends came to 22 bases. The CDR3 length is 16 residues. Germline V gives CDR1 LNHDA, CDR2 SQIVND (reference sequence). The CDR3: CASRGLASLGVDTQYF. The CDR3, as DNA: TGTGCCAGTAGGGGCCTAGCGTCCCTTGGAGTGGATACGCAGTATTTT.

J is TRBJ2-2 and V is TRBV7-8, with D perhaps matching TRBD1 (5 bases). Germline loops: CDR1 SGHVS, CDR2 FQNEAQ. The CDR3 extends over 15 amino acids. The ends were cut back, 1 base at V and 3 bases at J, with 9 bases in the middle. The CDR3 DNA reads TGTGCCAGCAGCTTAGGGGGCGCGGACACCGGGGAGCTGTTTTTT. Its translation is CASSLGGADTGELFF.

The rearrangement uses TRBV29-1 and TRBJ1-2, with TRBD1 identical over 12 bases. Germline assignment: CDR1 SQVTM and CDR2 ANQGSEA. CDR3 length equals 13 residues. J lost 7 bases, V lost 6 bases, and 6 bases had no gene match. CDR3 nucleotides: TGCAGCGTGGAGGGACAGGGGGCTGGTGGCTACACCTTC. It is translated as CSVEGQGAGGYTF. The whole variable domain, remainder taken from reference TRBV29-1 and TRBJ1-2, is SAVISQKPSRDICQRGTSLTIQCQVDSQVTMMFWYRQQPGQSLTLIATANQGSEATYESGFVIDKFPISRPNLTFSTLTVSNMSPEDSSIYLCSVEGQGAGGYTFGSGTRLTVV.

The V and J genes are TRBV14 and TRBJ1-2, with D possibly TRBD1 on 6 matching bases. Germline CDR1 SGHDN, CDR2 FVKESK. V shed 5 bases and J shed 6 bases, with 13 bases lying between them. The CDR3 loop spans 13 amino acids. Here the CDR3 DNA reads TGTGCCAGCAGCGTCACAGGGTCCGATGGCTACACCTTC. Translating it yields CASSVTGSDGYTF.

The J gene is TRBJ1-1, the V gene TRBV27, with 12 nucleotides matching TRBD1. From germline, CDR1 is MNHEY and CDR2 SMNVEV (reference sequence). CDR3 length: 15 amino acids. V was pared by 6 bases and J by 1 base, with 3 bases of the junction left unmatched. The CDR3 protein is CASSGTGGGNTEAFF. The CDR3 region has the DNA TGTGCCAGCAGCGGGACAGGGGGCGGGAACACTGAAGCTTTCTTT.

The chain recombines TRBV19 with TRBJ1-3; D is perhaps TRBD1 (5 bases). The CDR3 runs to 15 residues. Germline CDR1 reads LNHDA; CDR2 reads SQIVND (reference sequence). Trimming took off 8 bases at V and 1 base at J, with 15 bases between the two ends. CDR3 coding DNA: TGTGCCAGTGAGGAGGGGACTAGGTCTGGAAACACCATATATTTT. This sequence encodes CASEEGTRSGNTIYF.

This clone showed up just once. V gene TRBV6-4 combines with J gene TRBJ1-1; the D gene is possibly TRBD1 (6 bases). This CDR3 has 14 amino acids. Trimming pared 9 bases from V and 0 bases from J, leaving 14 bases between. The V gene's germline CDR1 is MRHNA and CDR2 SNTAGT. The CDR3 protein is CASRTDYLNTEAFF. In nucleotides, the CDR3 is TGTGCCAGTAGGACAGATTACCTGAACACTGAAGCTTTCTTT.

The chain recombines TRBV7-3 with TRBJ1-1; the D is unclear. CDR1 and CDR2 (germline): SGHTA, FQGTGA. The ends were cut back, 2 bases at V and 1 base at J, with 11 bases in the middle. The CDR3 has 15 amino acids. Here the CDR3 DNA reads TGTGCCAGCAGCTTAGATATCAACAGGAACACTGAAGCTTTCTTT. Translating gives CASSLDINRNTEAFF.

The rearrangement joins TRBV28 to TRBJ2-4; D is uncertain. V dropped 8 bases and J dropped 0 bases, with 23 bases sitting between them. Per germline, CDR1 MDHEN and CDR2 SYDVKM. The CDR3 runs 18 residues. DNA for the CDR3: TGTGCCAGCGCCCTCCCCCCACTGCAGAGGCTAGCCAAAAACATTCAGTACTTC. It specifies CASALPPLQRLAKNIQYF.

CDR3 residues: CASSLTLSYEQYF. DNA of the CDR3: TGCGCCAGCAGCCTGACACTCTCCTACGAGCAGTACTTC. This rearrangement joins TRBV4-3 to TRBJ2-7; D is unclear. Per the germline V gene, CDR1 is LGHNA and CDR2 is YSLEER. V lost 4 bases and J 0 bases, leaving 7 bases between the germline ends. CDR3 length equals 13 residues.

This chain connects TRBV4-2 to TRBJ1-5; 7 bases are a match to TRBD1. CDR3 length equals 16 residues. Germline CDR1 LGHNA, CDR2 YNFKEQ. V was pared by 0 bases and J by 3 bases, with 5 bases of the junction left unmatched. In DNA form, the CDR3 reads TGTGCCAGCAGCCAAGACAACAGGGGTCTCAATCAGCCCCAGCATTTT. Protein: CASSQDNRGLNQPQHF.

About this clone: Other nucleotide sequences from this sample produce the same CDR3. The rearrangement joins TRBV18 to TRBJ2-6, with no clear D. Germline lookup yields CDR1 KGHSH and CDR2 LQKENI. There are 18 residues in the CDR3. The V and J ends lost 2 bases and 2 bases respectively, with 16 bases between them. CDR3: CASSPMVPVLPGANVLTF. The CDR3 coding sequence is TGTGCCAGCTCACCAATGGTCCCAGTTCTCCCTGGGGCCAACGTCCTGACTTTC. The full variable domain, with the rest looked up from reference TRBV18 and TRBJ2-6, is NAGVMQNPRHLVRRRGQEARLRCSPMKGHSHVYWYRQLPEEGLKFMVYLQKENIIDESGMPKERFSAEFPKEGPSILRIQQVVRGDSAAYFCASSPMVPVLPGANVLTFGAGSRLTVL.

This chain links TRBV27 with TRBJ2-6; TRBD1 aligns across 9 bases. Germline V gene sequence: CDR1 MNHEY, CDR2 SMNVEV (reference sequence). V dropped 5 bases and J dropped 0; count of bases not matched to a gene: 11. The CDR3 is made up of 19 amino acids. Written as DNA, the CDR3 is TGTGCCAGCAGTCCCCCCTGGGACAGGGTCAACTCTGGGGCCAACGTCCTGACTTTC. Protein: CASSPPWDRVNSGANVLTF.

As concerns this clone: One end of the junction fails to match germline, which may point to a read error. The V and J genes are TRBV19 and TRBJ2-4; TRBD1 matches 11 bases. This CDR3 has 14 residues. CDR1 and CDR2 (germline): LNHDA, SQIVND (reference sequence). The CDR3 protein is CASSPRTGGDYRDF. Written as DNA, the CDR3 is TGTGCCAGTAGTCCTCGGACAGGGGGCGATTATAGGGACTTC.

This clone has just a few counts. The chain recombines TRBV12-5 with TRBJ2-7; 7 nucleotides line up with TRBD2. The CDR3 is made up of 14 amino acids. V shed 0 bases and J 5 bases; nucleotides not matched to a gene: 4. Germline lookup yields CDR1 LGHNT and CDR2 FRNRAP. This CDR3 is CASGLVLGGNEQYF. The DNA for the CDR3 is TGTGCTAGTGGTTTGGTACTGGGAGGGAACGAGCAGTACTTC.

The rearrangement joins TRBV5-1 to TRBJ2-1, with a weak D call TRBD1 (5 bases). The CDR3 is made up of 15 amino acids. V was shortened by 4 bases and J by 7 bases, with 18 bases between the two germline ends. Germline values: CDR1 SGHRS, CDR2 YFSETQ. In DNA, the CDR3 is TGCGCCAGCAGCCAACGCGCGACAGATTTTAATGAGCAGTTCTTC. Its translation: CASSQRATDFNEQFF.

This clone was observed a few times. In nucleotides, the CDR3 is TGTGCCAGCAGCGGTCAGGGGGATCCCAGCAATCAGCCCCAGCATTTT. Its protein is CASSGQGDPSNQPQHF. The chain combines TRBV5-6 with TRBJ1-5; 7 nucleotides match TRBD1. The germline gives CDR1 SGHDT, CDR2 YYEEEE. There are 16 residues in the CDR3. J was trimmed by 1 base and V by 4 bases; bases with no gene match: 8.